The T cell receptor beta chain described here comes from a study of identical twins. Study-wide results and caveats: One should note that invariant MAIT and iNKT cells could partly confound zero-insertion analyses. Interpretation of the results relied on cross-sectional statistical analysis and not on following the same donors.

The CDR3 contains 15 residues. V lost 0 bases to trimming and J lost 4 bases; unmatched junction nucleotides: 7. From germline, CDR1 is DFQATT and CDR2 SNEGSKA (reference sequence). A few counts support this clonotype. Its antigen is still unknown. A universal primer site was added by template switching, and unique molecular identifiers were carried by the cDNA. Via MiXCR, TCRdb re-called the 5' RACE reads, giving one row per CDR3 protein. The data contain around 220,000 distinct CDR3 sequences, about 11% of them seen just once; the ten biggest clones take up 9% to 10%. Sample: memory T cells sorted from blood. The gene calls are TRBV20-1 and TRBJ2-7, with 9 bases that match TRBD2. This clonotype originated in a man in his fifties in good health. The CDR3: CSARDLSGSEYEQYF. The CDR3 DNA reads TGCAGTGCTAGAGACCTTAGCGGGAGCGAGTACGAGCAGTACTTC.